This record concerns one T cell receptor (beta chain) sequence. Its antigen is still unknown. The data were taken from a study of PD-1 blockade in classical Hodgkin lymphoma. Whole-study findings and limits: Repertoire differences have undefined causes, possibly disease activity or prior therapy. Reported baseline diversity: healthy donors highest, relapsed/refractory patients lowest.

The CDR3 is 13 amino acids. Trimming removed 2 bases at V and 7 bases at J, with 9 bases between. The germline V gene has CDR1 MRHNA and CDR2 SNTAGT. Generated by immunoSEQ multiplex PCR, the TCRdb table keeps only in-frame clones and is missing some. The data contain tens of thousands of clones, around 94% of them singletons. The time point here: newly diagnosed, previously untreated cHL patient sample. Newly diagnosed classical Hodgkin lymphoma PBMCs, still untreated, provided the comparison samples. The TCR sequence derives from a human donor with classical Hodgkin lymphoma. The sample consisted of peripheral blood mononuclear cells (PBMCs). This rearrangement joins TRBV6-4 to TRBJ2-1; D is ambiguous. The CDR3 coding sequence is TGTGCCAGCAGTGACAGGGCTAATAATGAGCAGTTCTTC. Amino acid sequence: CASSDRANNEQFF.